This TCR beta chain emerged from a study of response to subunit inactivated influenza vaccine. General observations from the study: That few new T cells are recruited by each seasonal influenza vaccination was the authors' suggestion.

TCRdb analysed the RT-PCR reads with MiXCR anew, one entry per CDR3 protein. The table records around 580,000 distinct CDR3 sequences, 12% to 15% of them present only once. Turning to this clonotype: Its antigen is not known.

This CDR3 spans 15 amino acids. The V end was cut by 7 bases, the J end by 3 bases, with 19 bases between. The germline V gene encodes CDR1 MDHEN and CDR2 SYDVKM. The clonotype comes from a man over 45 who received an inactivated influenza vaccine. Specimen: PBMCs from blood, collected 12 days after vaccination. The J gene is TRBJ2-7, the V gene TRBV28; D is undetermined. The chain's CDR3 is CASKKGASKSYEQYF. DNA of the CDR3: TGTGCCAGCAAAAAAGGTGCTAGTAAGAGCTACGAGCAGTACTTC.